This T cell receptor (beta chain) stems from a study of blood T cell repertoires in COVID-19. Across the whole study: Sample material is recorded as cDNA or gDNA derived from T cells, B-cell-depleted T cells, or PBMCs.

Sequenced by immunoSEQ multiplex PCR; TCRdb stores in-frame clones only, minus some. Found here are about 150,000 clones, about 84% of them singletons; the top ten hold under 15%. CDR1 and CDR2 (germline): SGHVS, FNYEAQ. This CDR3 is 14 amino acids long. Trimming pared 5 bases from V and 8 bases from J, leaving 18 bases between. Sequenced material: peripheral blood. The receptor's source is a man aged 55 to 70 with active or convalescent COVID-19. The chain joins TRBV7-6 to TRBJ1-2; unclear D gene. The CDR3 region has the DNA TGTGCCAGCAGCCCGAGGGCCAGGTCTGAGGGCTACACCTTC. Translating gives CASSPRARSEGYTF.